Below, one TCR beta chain is given with its context. What it binds is unknown. CDR1 and CDR2 from the germline V gene are LGHNA and YNFKEQ. This CDR3 has 17 amino acids. V lost 0 bases, J lost 9 bases, and 11 bases stayed unmatched. The data belong to a study of identical twins. Via MiXCR, TCRdb re-called the 5' RACE reads, giving one row per CDR3 protein. This repertoire shows 1.5 million to 2 million distinct CDR3 sequences, roughly a third found once; its top ten account for roughly 0.3%. Study-wide findings and caveats: Abundant beta clonotypes from cord blood had fewer insertions, unlike memory repertoires, which showed none. Weaker excess twin sharing was seen among beta out-of-frame sequences.

This chain links TRBV4-2 with TRBJ2-1; 10 positions agree with TRBD1. Specimen: cord blood. The sequence derives from a newborn girl in good health. The CDR3 nucleotides read TGTGCCAGCAGCCAAGATGTGGGGACAGGGGTGGGCAGTGAGCAGTTCTTC. Its protein product is CASSQDVGTGVGSEQFF.